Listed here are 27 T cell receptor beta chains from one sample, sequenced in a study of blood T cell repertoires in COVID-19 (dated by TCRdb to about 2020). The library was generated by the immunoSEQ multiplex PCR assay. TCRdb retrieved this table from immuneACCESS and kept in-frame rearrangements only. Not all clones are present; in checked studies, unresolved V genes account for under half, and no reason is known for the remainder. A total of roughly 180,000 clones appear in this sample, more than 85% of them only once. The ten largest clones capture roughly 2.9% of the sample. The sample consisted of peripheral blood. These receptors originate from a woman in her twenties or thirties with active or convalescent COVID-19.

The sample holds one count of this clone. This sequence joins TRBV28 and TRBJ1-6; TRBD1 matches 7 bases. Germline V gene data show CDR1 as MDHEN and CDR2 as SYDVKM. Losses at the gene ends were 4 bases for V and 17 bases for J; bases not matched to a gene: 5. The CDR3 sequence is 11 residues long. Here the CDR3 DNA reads TGTGCCAGCAGTTATCGACAGGGTTTCCACTTT. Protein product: CASSYRQGFHF.

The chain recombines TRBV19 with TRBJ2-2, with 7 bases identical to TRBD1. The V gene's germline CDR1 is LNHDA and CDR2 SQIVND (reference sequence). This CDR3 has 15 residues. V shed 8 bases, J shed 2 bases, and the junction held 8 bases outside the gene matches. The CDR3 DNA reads TGTGCCAGTTACCGGGACAGCAAAAACACCGGGGAGCTGTTTTTT. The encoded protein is CASYRDSKNTGELFF.

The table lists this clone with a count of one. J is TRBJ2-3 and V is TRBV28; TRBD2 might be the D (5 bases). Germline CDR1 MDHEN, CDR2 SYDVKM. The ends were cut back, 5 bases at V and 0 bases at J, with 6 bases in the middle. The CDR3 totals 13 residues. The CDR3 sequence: CASSGGSTDTQYF. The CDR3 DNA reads TGTGCCAGCAGTGGCGGGAGCACAGATACGCAGTATTTT.

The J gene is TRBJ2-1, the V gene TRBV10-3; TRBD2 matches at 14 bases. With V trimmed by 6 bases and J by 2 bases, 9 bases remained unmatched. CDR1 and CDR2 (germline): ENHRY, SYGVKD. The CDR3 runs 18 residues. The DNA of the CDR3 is TGTGCCATCAGAAACGGACTAGCGGGAGGCCAAGCCTACAATGAGCAGTTCTTC. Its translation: CAIRNGLAGGQAYNEQFF.

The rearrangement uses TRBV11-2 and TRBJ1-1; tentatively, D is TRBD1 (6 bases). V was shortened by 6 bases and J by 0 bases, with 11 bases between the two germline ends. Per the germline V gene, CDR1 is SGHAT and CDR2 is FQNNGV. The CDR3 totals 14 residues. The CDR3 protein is CASRPQGLNTEAFF. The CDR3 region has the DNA TGTGCCAGCAGACCACAGGGACTGAACACTGAAGCTTTCTTT.

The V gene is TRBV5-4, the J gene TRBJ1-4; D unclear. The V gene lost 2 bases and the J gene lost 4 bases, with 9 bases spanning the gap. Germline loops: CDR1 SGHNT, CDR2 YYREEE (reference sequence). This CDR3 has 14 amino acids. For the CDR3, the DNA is TGTGCCAGCAGCTTTAGTTTGAGTAATGAAAAACTGTTTTTT. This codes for CASSFSLSNEKLFF.

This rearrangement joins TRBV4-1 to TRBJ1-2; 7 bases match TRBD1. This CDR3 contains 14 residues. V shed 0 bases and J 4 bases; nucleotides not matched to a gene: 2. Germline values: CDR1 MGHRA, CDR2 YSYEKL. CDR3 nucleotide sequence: TGCGCCAGCAGCCAAGACAGGGGGATCTATGGCTACACCTTC. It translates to CASSQDRGIYGYTF.

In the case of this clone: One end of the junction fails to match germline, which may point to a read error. Here the CDR3 DNA reads TGTGCCAGCAGTTTCGGCGGGGGCTCCGACGAGCAGTACTTC. Its protein is CASSFGGGSDEQYF. The rearrangement uses TRBV14 and TRBJ2-7; possible D gene TRBD2, 7 bases. The CDR3 covers 14 residues. Germline CDR1 and CDR2: SGHDN and FVKESK.

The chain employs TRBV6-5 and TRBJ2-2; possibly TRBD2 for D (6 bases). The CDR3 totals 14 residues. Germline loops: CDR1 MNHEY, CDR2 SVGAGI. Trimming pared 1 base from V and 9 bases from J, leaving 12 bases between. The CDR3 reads CASSYFGGERELFF. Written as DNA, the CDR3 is TGTGCCAGCAGTTACTTCGGGGGAGAAAGGGAGCTGTTTTTT.

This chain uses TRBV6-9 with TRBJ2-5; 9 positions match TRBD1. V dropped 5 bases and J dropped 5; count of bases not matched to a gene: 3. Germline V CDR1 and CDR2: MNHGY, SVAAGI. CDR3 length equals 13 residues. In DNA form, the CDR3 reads TGTGCCAGCAGTCCCGACAGGGGGGAGACCCAGTACTTC. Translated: CASSPDRGETQYF.

The CDR3 sequence: CASSPHQGSDTQYF. DNA of the CDR3: TGCGCCAGCAGCCCTCACCAGGGTTCAGATACGCAGTATTTT. This chain uses TRBV4-1 with TRBJ2-3; D possibly corresponds to TRBD1 (5 bases). Germline V CDR1 and CDR2: MGHRA, YSYEKL. The germline V and J ends were trimmed by 4 bases and 4 bases, with 12 bases remaining between them. The CDR3 spans 14 residues.

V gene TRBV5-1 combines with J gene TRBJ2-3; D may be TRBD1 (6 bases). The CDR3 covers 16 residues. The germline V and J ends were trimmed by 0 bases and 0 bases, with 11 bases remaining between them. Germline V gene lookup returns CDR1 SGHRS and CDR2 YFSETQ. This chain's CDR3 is CASSLAGHISTDTQYF. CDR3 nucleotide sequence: TGCGCCAGCAGCTTGGCGGGACACATCAGCACAGATACGCAGTATTTT.

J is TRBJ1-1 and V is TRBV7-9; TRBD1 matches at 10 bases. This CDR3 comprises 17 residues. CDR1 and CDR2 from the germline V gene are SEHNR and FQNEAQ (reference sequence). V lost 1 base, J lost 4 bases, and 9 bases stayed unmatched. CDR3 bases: TGTGCCAGCAGCTTAGGGACAGGGGGAGGCGAGGGCACTGAAGCTTTCTTT. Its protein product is CASSLGTGGGEGTEAFF.

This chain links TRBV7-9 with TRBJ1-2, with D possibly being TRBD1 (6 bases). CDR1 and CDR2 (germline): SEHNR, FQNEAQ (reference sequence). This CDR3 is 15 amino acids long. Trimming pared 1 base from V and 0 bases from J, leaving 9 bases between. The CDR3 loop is CASSLVWTANYGYTF. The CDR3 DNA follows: TGTGCCAGCAGCTTAGTCTGGACAGCTAACTATGGCTACACCTTC.

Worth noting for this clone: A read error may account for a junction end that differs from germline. The CDR3 region is CATSYYGGGYGYTF. CDR3 in DNA: TGTGCCACCAGTTACTACGGGGGGGGGTATGGCTACACCTTC. This rearrangement joins TRBV6-5 to TRBJ1-2; D may be TRBD1 (5 bases). The length of the CDR3 is 14 residues. Germline CDR1 reads MNHEY; CDR2 reads SVGAGI.

The CDR3 loop is CASSPEQGNSPLHF. CDR3 DNA: TGTGCCAGCTCACCGGAACAGGGGAATTCACCCCTCCACTTT. This chain links TRBV18 with TRBJ1-6; TRBD1 agrees at 7 bases. J lost 7 bases, V lost 3 bases, and 3 bases had no gene match. CDR1 and CDR2 (germline): KGHSH, LQKENI. The CDR3 is made up of 14 amino acids. Looking up the rest from reference TRBV18 and TRBJ1-6 gives the full variable domain: NAGVMQNPRHLVRRRGQEARLRCSPMKGHSHVYWYRQLPEEGLKFMVYLQKENIIDESGMPKERFSAEFPKEGPSILRIQQVVRGDSAAYFCASSPEQGNSPLHFGNGTRLTVT.

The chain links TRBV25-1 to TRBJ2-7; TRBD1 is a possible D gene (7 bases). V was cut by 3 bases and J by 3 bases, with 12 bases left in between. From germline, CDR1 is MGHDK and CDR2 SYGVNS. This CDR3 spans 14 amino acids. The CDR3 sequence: CASSEAGGGYEQYF. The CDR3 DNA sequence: TGTGCCAGCAGTGAGGCAGGGGGAGGCTACGAGCAGTACTTC.

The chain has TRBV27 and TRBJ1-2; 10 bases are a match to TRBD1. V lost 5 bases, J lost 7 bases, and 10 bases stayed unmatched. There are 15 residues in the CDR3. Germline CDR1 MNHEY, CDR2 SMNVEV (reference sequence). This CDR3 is CASSTRDRGRGGYTF. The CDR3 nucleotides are TGTGCCAGCAGTACCCGAGACAGGGGGCGAGGTGGCTACACCTTC.

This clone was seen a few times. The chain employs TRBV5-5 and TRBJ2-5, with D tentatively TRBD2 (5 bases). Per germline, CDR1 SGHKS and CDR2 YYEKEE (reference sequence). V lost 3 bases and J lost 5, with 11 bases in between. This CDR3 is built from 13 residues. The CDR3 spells CASSSSGEETQYF. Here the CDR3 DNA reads TGTGCCAGCAGCTCGTCTGGGGAGGAGACCCAGTACTTC.

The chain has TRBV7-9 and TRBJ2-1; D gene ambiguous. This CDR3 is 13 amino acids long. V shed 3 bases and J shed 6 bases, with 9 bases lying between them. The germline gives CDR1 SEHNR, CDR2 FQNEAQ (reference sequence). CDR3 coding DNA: TGTGCCAGCAGCTTGGTTACAGTCAATGAGCAGTTCTTC. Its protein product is CASSLVTVNEQFF.

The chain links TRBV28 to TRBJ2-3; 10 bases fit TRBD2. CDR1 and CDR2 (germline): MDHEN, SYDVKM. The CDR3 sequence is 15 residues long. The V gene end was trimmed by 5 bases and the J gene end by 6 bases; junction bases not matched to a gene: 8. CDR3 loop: CASSGSGGFWDTQYF. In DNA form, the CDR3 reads TGTGCCAGCAGTGGTAGCGGGGGGTTCTGGGATACGCAGTATTTT.

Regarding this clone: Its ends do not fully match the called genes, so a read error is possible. Here the CDR3 DNA reads TGTGCCAGCAGTGACTCAGGGGGCACTGAAGCTTTCTTT. Protein product: CASSDSGGTEAFF. V is TRBV6-5 and J is TRBJ1-1, with TRBD1 matching 7 bases. The germline V gene has CDR1 MNHEY and CDR2 SVGAGI. CDR3 length: 13 amino acids.

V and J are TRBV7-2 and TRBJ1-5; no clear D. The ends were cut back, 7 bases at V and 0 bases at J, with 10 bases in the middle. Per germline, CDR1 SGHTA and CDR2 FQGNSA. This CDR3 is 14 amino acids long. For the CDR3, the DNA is TGTGCCAGCAACCAACCTAATAGCAATCAGCCCCAGCATTTT. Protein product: CASNQPNSNQPQHF.

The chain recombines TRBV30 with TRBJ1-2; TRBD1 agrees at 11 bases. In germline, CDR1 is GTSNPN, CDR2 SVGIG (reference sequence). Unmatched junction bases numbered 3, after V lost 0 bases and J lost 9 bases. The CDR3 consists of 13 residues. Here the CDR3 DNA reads TGTGCCTGGAGTGTCGGGACAGGGGGGAGCTACACCTTC. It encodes CAWSVGTGGSYTF.

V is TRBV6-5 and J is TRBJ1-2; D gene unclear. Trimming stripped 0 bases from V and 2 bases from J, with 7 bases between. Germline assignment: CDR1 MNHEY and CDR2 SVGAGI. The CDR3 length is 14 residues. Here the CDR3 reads CASSYSPGNYGYTF. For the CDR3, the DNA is TGTGCCAGCAGTTACTCCCCGGGGAACTATGGCTACACCTTC.

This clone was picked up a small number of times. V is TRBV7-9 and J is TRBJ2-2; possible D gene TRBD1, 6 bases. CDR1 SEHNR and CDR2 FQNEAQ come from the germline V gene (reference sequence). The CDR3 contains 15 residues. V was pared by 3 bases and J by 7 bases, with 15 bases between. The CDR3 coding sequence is TGTGCCAGCAGCTTTGCAGGGGCAAGGGGCGGGGAGCTGTTTTTT. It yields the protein CASSFAGARGGELFF.

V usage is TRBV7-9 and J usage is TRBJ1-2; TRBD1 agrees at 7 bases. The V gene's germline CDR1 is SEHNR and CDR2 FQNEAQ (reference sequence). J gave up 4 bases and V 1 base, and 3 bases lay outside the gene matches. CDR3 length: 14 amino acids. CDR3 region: CASSLGGQIYGYTF. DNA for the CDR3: TGTGCCAGCAGCTTAGGGGGACAGATCTATGGCTACACCTTC.